Shown below are 26 T cell receptor beta chains from a single sample sequenced in a study of graft-versus-host responses after intestinal transplantation. Sequenced by immunoSEQ multiplex PCR; TCRdb stores in-frame clones only, minus some. Of around 25,000 clones listed, around 85% are singletons. The material was PBMCs, obtained around 460 days after intestinal transplant. The receptors stem from a human patient who received an intestinal transplant, so some T cells may come from the graft donor.

The chain is built from TRBV7-6 and TRBJ2-1; 10 positions match TRBD2. Per germline, CDR1 SGHVS and CDR2 FNYEAQ. The CDR3 has 15 residues. J was trimmed by 2 bases and V by 5 bases; bases with no gene match: 3. The CDR3 nucleotides are TGTGCCAGCAGCCCAGGGACTAGCGCCTACAATGAGCAGTTCTTC. Its translation: CASSPGTSAYNEQFF.

Only a few counts were recorded for this clone. The chain carries TRBV6-5 and TRBJ2-5; D is undetermined. The J call is in doubt because the DNA end fits TRBJ2-7 better. The CDR3 extends over 13 amino acids. The germline V gene encodes CDR1 MNHEY and CDR2 SVGAGI. DNA for the CDR3: TGTGCCAGCAGTTACCAGCAACGCGCCGAGCAGTACTTC. It encodes CASSYQQRAEQYF.

This clone was seen a handful of times. The J gene is TRBJ1-5, the V gene TRBV19; 7 bases agree with TRBD1. The CDR3 has 13 residues. V gave up 7 bases and J gave up 2 bases; unmatched junction bases: 2. Per the germline V gene, CDR1 is LNHDA and CDR2 is SQIVND (reference sequence). In nucleotides, the CDR3 is TGTGCCAGTAACAGGGGCGGCAATCAGCCCCAGCATTTT. Encoded protein: CASNRGGNQPQHF.

The CDR3 region is CASSLGGANTGELFF. Here the CDR3 DNA reads TGTGCCAGCAGTTTAGGGGGAGCGAACACCGGGGAGCTGTTTTTT. The gene calls are TRBV28 and TRBJ2-2, with D perhaps being TRBD1 or TRBD2 (5 bases each). Trimming removed 2 bases from V and 0 bases from J, with 7 bases in between. The CDR3 is made up of 15 amino acids. Germline CDR1 MDHEN, CDR2 SYDVKM.

The chain is built from TRBV7-2 and TRBJ1-3, with a possible D match to TRBD1 (5 bases). Germline assignment: CDR1 SGHTA and CDR2 FQGNSA. V was shortened by 0 bases and J by 0 bases, with 12 bases between the two germline ends. CDR3 length: 17 residues. DNA for the CDR3: TGTGCCAGCAGCTTAGCTTACAGGTCCCGCTCTGGAAACACCATATATTTT. Its protein product is CASSLAYRSRSGNTIYF.

The chain combines TRBV6-1 with TRBJ1-4; 8 nucleotides align to TRBD1. Unmatched junction bases numbered 3, after V lost 4 bases and J lost 5 bases. Germline loops: CDR1 MNHNS, CDR2 SASEGT. The CDR3 extends over 14 amino acids. CDR3 DNA sequence: TGTGCCAGCAGTGCCCAGGGGGCAAATGAAAAACTGTTTTTT. Its translation: CASSAQGANEKLFF.

This chain joins TRBV29-1 and TRBJ2-6; TRBD2 matches at 7 bases. The CDR3 consists of 17 residues. The trim removed 3 bases at V and 0 bases at J, leaving 8 bases unmatched. Germline V lookup: CDR1 SQVTM, CDR2 ANQGSEA. The CDR3 region is CSVEELARRSGANVLTF. The CDR3, as DNA: TGCAGCGTTGAGGAACTAGCGCGCCGCTCTGGGGCCAACGTCCTGACTTTC. Using reference TRBV29-1 and TRBJ2-6 for the parts outside the CDR3, the full variable domain is SAVISQKPSRDICQRGTSLTIQCQVDSQVTMMFWYRQQPGQSLTLIATANQGSEATYESGFVIDKFPISRPNLTFSTLTVSNMSPEDSSIYLCSVEELARRSGANVLTFGAGSRLTVL.

The chain is built from TRBV6-6 and TRBJ2-1; D ambiguous. Per the germline V gene, CDR1 is MNHNY and CDR2 is SVGAGI (reference sequence). The CDR3 is made up of 11 amino acids. The V end lost 6 bases, the J end lost 8 bases, and 8 bases lay between the germline ends. The CDR3 sequence: CASRFNYEQFF. The CDR3, as DNA: TGTGCCAGCAGGTTTAACTATGAGCAGTTCTTC.

V gene TRBV28 combines with J gene TRBJ1-3; D is possibly TRBD1 (6 bases). Germline lookup yields CDR1 MDHEN and CDR2 SYDVKM. V was clipped by 5 bases and J by 0 bases, with 17 bases between them. CDR3 length: 17 residues. The DNA for the CDR3 is TGTGCCAGCAGTCCCGGGGGGGGCTGGCCCTCTGGAAACACCATATATTTT. This translates into CASSPGGGWPSGNTIYF.

The chain employs TRBV19 and TRBJ2-1; 11 bases map to TRBD1. The germline V gene has CDR1 LNHDA and CDR2 SQIVND (reference sequence). Losses at the gene ends were 8 bases for V and 6 bases for J; bases not matched to a gene: 18. The CDR3 contains 18 residues. CDR3 loop: CASSKRAGMGQGGNEQFF. The CDR3 bases are TGTGCCAGTTCGAAGCGGGCGGGAATGGGACAGGGGGGCAATGAGCAGTTCTTC.

Remarks on this clone: One end of the junction varies from germline; a read error may be responsible. The rearrangement uses TRBV13 and TRBJ2-7; D not resolved. Germline CDR1 is PRHDT and CDR2 is FYEKMQ (reference sequence). This CDR3 contains 19 residues. The CDR3 reads CARSSGPGPGEPHSYEQYF. The CDR3 region has the DNA TGTGCCCGCAGCTCGGGCCCGGGCCCAGGAGAGCCGCACTCCTACGAGCAGTACTTC.

The chain joins TRBV7-9 to TRBJ2-3; maybe TRBD2 (6 bases). The ends were cut back, 5 bases at V and 4 bases at J, with 16 bases in the middle. Germline V gene data show CDR1 as SEHNR and CDR2 as FQNEAQ (reference sequence). CDR3 size: 15 residues. As DNA, the CDR3 is TGTGCCAGCAGCACCGCTAGCGACGGCGCAGATACGCAGTATTTT. The encoded protein is CASSTASDGADTQYF.

The chain has TRBV14 and TRBJ1-5; 9 bases line up with TRBD1. V trimming: 1 base; J trimming: 4 bases; junction bases outside the gene matches: 2. The V gene's germline CDR1 is SGHDN and CDR2 FVKESK. The CDR3 is 15 amino acids. The CDR3 spells CASSQGTGANQPQHF. The CDR3 DNA reads TGTGCCAGCAGCCAAGGGACAGGGGCAAATCAGCCCCAGCATTTT.

The V gene is TRBV7-9, the J gene TRBJ1-2; D not resolved. Germline V gene data show CDR1 as SEHNR and CDR2 as FQNEAQ (reference sequence). The CDR3 sequence is 13 residues long. V shed 0 bases and J shed 8 bases, with 10 bases lying between them. This chain's CDR3 is CASSLALHSGYTF. CDR3 sequence (DNA): TGTGCCAGCAGCTTAGCTCTCCATTCGGGCTACACCTTC.

The chain combines TRBV7-3 with TRBJ2-3; TRBD1 might be the D (5 bases). V was pared by 5 bases and J by 4 bases, with 16 bases between. This CDR3 is 15 amino acids long. CDR1 and CDR2 (germline): SGHTA, FQGTGA. The CDR3 loop is CASSGLQGASDTQYF. Here the CDR3 DNA reads TGTGCCAGCAGCGGCCTCCAGGGTGCCTCAGATACGCAGTATTTT. The entire variable domain, with the rest obtained from reference TRBV7-3 and TRBJ2-3, is as follows: GAGVSQTPSNKVTEKGKYVELRCDPISGHTALYWYRQSLGQGPEFLIYFQGTGAADDSGLPNDRFFAVRPEGSVSTLKIQRTERGDSAVYLCASSGLQGASDTQYFGPGTRLTVL.

This sequence joins TRBV7-6 and TRBJ2-7; 11 nucleotides line up with TRBD2. Losses at the gene ends were 5 bases for V and 5 bases for J; bases not matched to a gene: 5. Germline-derived CDR1 and CDR2 are SGHVS and FNYEAQ. This CDR3 contains 14 residues. CDR3 region: CASSPQGLADEQYF. The CDR3 nucleotides are TGTGCCAGCAGCCCCCAGGGACTAGCGGACGAGCAGTACTTC.

V usage is TRBV7-2 and J usage is TRBJ2-7; maybe TRBD1 (5 bases). The ends were cut back, 1 base at V and 2 bases at J, with 9 bases in the middle. CDR3 length: 14 residues. Looked up from germline, CDR1 is SGHTA and CDR2 is FQGNSA. The CDR3 bases are TGTGCCAGCAGCTTAGTACAGGAAGCCTACGAGCAGTACTTC. It is translated as CASSLVQEAYEQYF.

This rearrangement joins TRBV7-9 to TRBJ2-7; TRBD2 might be the D (6 bases). The CDR3 is 14 residues long. V was clipped by 5 bases and J by 3 bases, with 14 bases between them. From germline, CDR1 is SEHNR and CDR2 FQNEAQ (reference sequence). This CDR3 reads CASSPWGDGYEQYF. In DNA, the CDR3 is TGTGCCAGCAGCCCTTGGGGGGATGGCTACGAGCAGTACTTC.

Written as DNA, the CDR3 is TGCAGTGCTGCGCCTGGGGAAGTCCTGACTTTC. Translation: CSAAPGEVLTF. V usage is TRBV20-1 and J usage is TRBJ2-6, with D unclear. Trimming took 5 bases from V and 13 from J, leaving 12 bases between them. Germline V gene sequence: CDR1 DFQATT, CDR2 SNEGSKA (reference sequence). The CDR3 runs to 11 residues.

This clone was observed once. The V and J genes are TRBV6-6 and TRBJ2-7, with 7 positions matching TRBD2. Trimming cost V 7 bases and J 2 bases; bases outside gene matches: 8. Germline-derived CDR1 and CDR2 are MNHNY and SVGAGI (reference sequence). The CDR3 sequence is 14 residues long. CDR3 nucleotide sequence: TGTGCCAGCAAAGCGGGGATGATGGCCTACGAGCAGTACTTC. Its protein product is CASKAGMMAYEQYF.

This clone was counted once. The genes are TRBV18 and TRBJ1-5; tentatively, D is TRBD1 (5 bases). This CDR3 is built from 13 residues. Trimming left V 4 bases short and J 4 bases short, with 8 bases between. CDR1 and CDR2 from the germline V gene are KGHSH and LQKENI. CDR3 in DNA: TGTGCCAGCTCACTAGGGACGAATCAGCCCCAGCATTTT. This encodes CASSLGTNQPQHF.

The chain recombines TRBV20-1 with TRBJ2-1; 7 nucleotides match TRBD2. Looked up from germline, CDR1 is DFQATT and CDR2 is SNEGSKA (reference sequence). V was pared by 3 bases and J by 16 bases, with 9 bases of the junction left unmatched. There are 11 residues in the CDR3. The CDR3 loop is CSASTSGARFF. As DNA, the CDR3 is TGCAGTGCTAGTACGAGCGGGGCGAGATTCTTC.

This chain uses TRBV5-1 with TRBJ1-1; D is unresolved. Per the germline V gene, CDR1 is SGHRS and CDR2 is YFSETQ. V gave up 6 bases and J gave up 2 bases, with 11 bases separating them. This CDR3 has 13 residues. CDR3 DNA: TGCGCCAGCAAAGAACAGACCAACACTGAAGCTTTCTTT. It encodes CASKEQTNTEAFF. The variable domain in full, completed from reference TRBV5-1 and TRBJ1-1, reads KAGVTQTPRYLIKTRGQQVTLSCSPISGHRSVSWYQQTPGQGLQFLFEYFSETQRNKGNFPGRFSGRQFSNSRSEMNVSTLELGDSALYLCASKEQTNTEAFFGQGTRLTVV.

J is TRBJ2-3 and V is TRBV6-5; 11 nucleotides align to TRBD1. CDR1 is MNHEY and CDR2 is SVGAGI in the germline V gene. The trim removed 0 bases at V and 4 bases at J, leaving 3 bases unmatched. The CDR3 contains 16 residues. CDR3: CASSYSRGQGADTQYF. Written as DNA, the CDR3 is TGTGCCAGCAGTTACTCGAGGGGACAGGGGGCAGATACGCAGTATTTT.

The V and J genes are TRBV7-9 and TRBJ1-1; the D is unclear. V was pared by 5 bases and J by 1 base, with 8 bases between. Germline V gene lookup returns CDR1 SEHNR and CDR2 FQNEAQ (reference sequence). The CDR3 covers 13 residues. The CDR3 nucleotides are TGTGCCAGCAGCCCATGGGGGAACACTGAAGCTTTCTTT. Residues: CASSPWGNTEAFF.

This clone occurred a few times. This sequence joins TRBV9 and TRBJ2-3; TRBD2 might be the D (6 bases). V was trimmed by 3 bases and J by 6 bases, leaving 17 bases between them. The CDR3 sequence is 15 residues long. The germline gives CDR1 SGDLS, CDR2 YYNGEE. CDR3 sequence: CASSARDSLADTQYF. The CDR3 DNA follows: TGTGCCAGCAGCGCCCGGGACTCCTTGGCCGATACGCAGTATTTT.